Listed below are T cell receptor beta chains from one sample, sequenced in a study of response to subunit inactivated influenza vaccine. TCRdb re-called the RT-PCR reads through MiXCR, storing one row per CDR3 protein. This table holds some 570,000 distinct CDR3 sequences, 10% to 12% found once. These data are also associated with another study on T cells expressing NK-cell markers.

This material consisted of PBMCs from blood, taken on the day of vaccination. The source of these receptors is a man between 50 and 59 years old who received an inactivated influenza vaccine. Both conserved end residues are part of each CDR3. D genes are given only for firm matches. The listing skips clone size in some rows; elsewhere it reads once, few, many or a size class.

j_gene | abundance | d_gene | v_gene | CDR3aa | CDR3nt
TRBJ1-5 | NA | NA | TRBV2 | CASNTGMNQPQHF | TGTGCCAGCAATACAGGGATGAATCAGCCCCAGCATTTT
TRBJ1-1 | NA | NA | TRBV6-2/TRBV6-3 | CASSYFVRTEAFF | TGTGCCAGCAGTTACTTCGTCCGCACTGAAGCTTTCTTT
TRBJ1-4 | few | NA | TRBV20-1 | CSAPAGGALGEKLFF | TGCAGTGCCCCCGCGGGGGGGGCTCTTGGTGAAAAACTGTTTTTT
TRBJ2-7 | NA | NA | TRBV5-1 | CASSLGVQGPEQYF | TGCGCCAGCAGCTTGGGTGTTCAGGGCCCCGAGCAGTACTTC
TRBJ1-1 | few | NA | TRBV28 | CASRSGGPNTEAFF | TGTGCCAGCAGATCCGGAGGGCCGAACACTGAAGCTTTCTTT
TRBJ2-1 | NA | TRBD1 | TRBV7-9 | CASSLEQGAKFF | TGTGCCAGCAGCTTAGAACAGGGGGCGAAGTTCTTC
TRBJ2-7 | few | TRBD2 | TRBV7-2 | CASSGSGATYEQYF | TGTGCCAGCAGCGGTAGCGGGGCAACCTACGAGCAGTACTTC
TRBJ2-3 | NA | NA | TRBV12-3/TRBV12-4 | CASSTSGGTQYF | TGTGCCAGCAGTACCTCTGGGGGTACGCAGTATTTT
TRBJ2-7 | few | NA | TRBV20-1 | CSARGPGVLGPF | TGCAGTGCTAGGGGACCAGGGGTGCTGGGGCCTTTC
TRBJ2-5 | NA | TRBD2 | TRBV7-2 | CASSETSGRVETQYF | TGTGCCAGCAGCGAGACTAGCGGGAGGGTTGAGACCCAGTACTTC
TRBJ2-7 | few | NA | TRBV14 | CASSQESREQYF | TGTGCCAGCAGCCAAGAAAGCCGCGAGCAGTACTTC
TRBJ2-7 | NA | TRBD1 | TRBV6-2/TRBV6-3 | CASSYSTGGYEQYF | TGTGCCAGCAGTTACTCCACAGGGGGCTACGAGCAGTACTTC
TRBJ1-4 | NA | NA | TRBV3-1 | CASSPPAAGEKLFF | TGTGCCAGCAGCCCCCCCGCCGCCGGGGAAAAACTGTTTTTT
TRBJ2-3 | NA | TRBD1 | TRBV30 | CAGRTGGRDTQYF | TGTGCCGGGAGGACAGGGGGACGGGATACGCAGTATTTT
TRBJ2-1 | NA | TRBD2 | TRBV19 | CASSTTSSDEQFF | TGTGCCAGTAGTACGACTAGCTCCGATGAGCAGTTCTTC
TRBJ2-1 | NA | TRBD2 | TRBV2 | CASSELAGGNEQFF | TGTGCCAGCAGTGAACTAGCGGGGGGAAATGAGCAGTTCTTC
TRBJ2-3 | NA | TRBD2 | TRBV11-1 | CASSLALGTSGESTDTQYF | TGTGCCAGCAGCTTAGCGCTGGGGACTAGCGGGGAAAGCACAGATACGCAGTATTTT
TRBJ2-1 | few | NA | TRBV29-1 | CSVAPRGNEQFF | TGCAGCGTTGCCCCCAGGGGCAATGAGCAGTTCTTC
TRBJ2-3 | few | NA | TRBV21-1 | CASSKKPTSGTGSSTDTQYF | TGTGCCAGCAGCAAAAAGCCGACTTCCGGGACAGGGTCCTCCACAGATACGCAGTATTTT
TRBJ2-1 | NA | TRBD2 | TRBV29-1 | CSAAGLAGGEQFF | TGCAGCGCAGCGGGACTAGCGGGGGGAGAGCAGTTCTTC
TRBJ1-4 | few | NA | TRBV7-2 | CASSLRPQEGKLFF | TGTGCCAGCAGCTTACGCCCTCAGGAGGGAAAACTGTTTTTT
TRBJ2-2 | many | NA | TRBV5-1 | CASSFMVVANAGELFF | TGCGCCAGCAGCTTCATGGTTGTGGCCAACGCCGGGGAGCTGTTTTTT
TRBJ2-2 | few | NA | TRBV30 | CAWDGQGGAGELFF | TGTGCCTGGGATGGACAGGGAGGGGCCGGGGAGCTGTTTTTT
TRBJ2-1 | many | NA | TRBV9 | CASSVLWGEQFF | TGTGCCAGCAGCGTGCTTTGGGGCGAGCAGTTCTTC
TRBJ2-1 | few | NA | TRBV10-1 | CASSAGASYNEQFF | TGCGCCAGCAGTGCCGGGGCGTCCTACAATGAGCAGTTCTTC
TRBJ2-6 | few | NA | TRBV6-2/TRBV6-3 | CASSNPWGDGANVLTF | TGTGCCAGCAGTAACCCGTGGGGGGATGGGGCCAACGTCCTGACTTTC
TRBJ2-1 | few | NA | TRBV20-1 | CSARPLLLNNEQFF | TGCAGTGCTAGGCCCCTACTCCTTAACAATGAGCAGTTCTTC
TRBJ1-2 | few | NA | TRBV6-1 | CASSVVEGNYGYTF | TGTGCCAGCAGTGTTGTGGAGGGAAACTATGGCTACACCTTC
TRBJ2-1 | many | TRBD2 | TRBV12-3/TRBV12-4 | CASKILAGGDNEQFF | TGTGCCAGCAAGATACTAGCGGGAGGAGACAATGAGCAGTTCTTC
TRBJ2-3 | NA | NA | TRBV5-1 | CASSLQGPGTDTQYF | TGCGCCAGCAGCTTGCAGGGGCCGGGCACAGATACGCAGTATTTT
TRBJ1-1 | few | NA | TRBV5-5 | CASSLDPPKGAFF | TGTGCCAGCAGCTTGGATCCGCCAAAGGGGGCTTTCTTT
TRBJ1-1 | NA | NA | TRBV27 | CASSLRGRENTEAFF | TGTGCCAGCAGTTTAAGGGGCAGGGAGAACACTGAAGCTTTCTTT
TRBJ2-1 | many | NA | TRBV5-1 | CASSLAAGSYNEQFF | TGCGCCAGCAGTTTGGCAGCCGGGTCCTACAATGAGCAGTTCTTC
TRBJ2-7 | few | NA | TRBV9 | CASSAQLDSSYEQYF | TGTGCCAGCAGCGCGCAACTAGACAGCTCCTACGAGCAGTACTTC
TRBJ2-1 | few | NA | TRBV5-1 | CASHTETYNEQFF | TGCGCCAGCCATACAGAGACCTACAATGAGCAGTTCTTC
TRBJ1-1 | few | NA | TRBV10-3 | CAISESGLGGTEAFF | TGTGCCATCAGTGAGTCGGGCCTCGGGGGGACTGAAGCTTTCTTT
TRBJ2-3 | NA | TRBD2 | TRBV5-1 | CASSLAFTGLATTDTQYF | TGCGCCAGCAGCTTGGCCTTTACGGGACTAGCAACCACAGATACGCAGTATTTT
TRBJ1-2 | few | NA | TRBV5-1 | CASSLDPKSNYGYTF | TGCGCCAGCAGCTTGGACCCCAAATCCAACTATGGCTACACCTTC
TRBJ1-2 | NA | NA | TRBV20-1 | CSARRTVNYGYTF | TGCAGTGCTAGAAGGACTGTTAACTATGGCTACACCTTC
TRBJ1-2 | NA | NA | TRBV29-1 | CSVRQATYGYTF | TGCAGCGTTAGACAGGCTACCTATGGCTACACCTTC
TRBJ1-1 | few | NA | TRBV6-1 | CASNADRHTEAFF | TGTGCCAGCAACGCAGACAGACACACTGAAGCTTTCTTT
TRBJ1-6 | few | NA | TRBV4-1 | CASSQGTGGRALHF | TGCGCCAGCAGCCAGGGGACCGGGGGTCGGGCCCTCCACTTT
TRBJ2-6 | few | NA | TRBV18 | CASSPNRAVPGANVLTF | TGTGCCAGCTCACCAAACAGGGCAGTCCCTGGGGCCAACGTCCTGACTTTC
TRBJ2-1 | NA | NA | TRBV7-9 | CASSRPAREQFF | TGTGCCAGCAGCCGGCCGGCCCGAGAGCAGTTCTTC
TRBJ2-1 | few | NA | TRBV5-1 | CASSPTGQLSSYNEQFF | TGCGCCAGCAGCCCGACAGGCCAACTGAGCTCCTACAATGAGCAGTTCTTC